The clone carrying this T cell receptor beta chain was recorded once. This record belongs to a study of shared clonotypes between healthy human individuals. Terminally differentiated effector memory CD45RA+ cells were excluded by CCR7 positive selection of CD45RO-negative cells. Produced via immunoSEQ multiplex PCR; TCRdb's table is partial and in-frame only. In the table there are millions of clones, less than 95% of which are singletons. The CDR3 covers 13 residues. V was clipped by 5 bases and J by 4 bases, with 11 bases between them. Germline assignment: CDR1 SNHLY and CDR2 FYNNEI. The source is a man younger than 30 in good health. What was sequenced was naive CD8+ T cells sorted from blood. V gene TRBV2 combines with J gene TRBJ1-2, with D hard to call. CDR3 DNA: TGTGCCAGCAGTCACGCAGGAACCTATGGCTACACCTTC. It translates to CASSHAGTYGYTF. The variable domain in full, with the rest retrieved from reference TRBV2 and TRBJ1-2, is EPEVTQTPSHQVTQMGQEVILRCVPISNHLYFYWYRQILGQKVEFLVSFYNNEISEKSEIFDDQFSVERPDGSNFTLKIRSTKLEDSAMYFCASSHAGTYGYTFGSGTRLTVV.